The T cell receptor (beta chain) under discussion was sequenced for a study of shared clonotypes between healthy human individuals. This CDR3 is built from 12 residues. Germline lookup yields CDR1 GTSNPN and CDR2 SVGIG (reference sequence). With 4 bases clipped from V and 6 bases from J, the junction kept 5 bases outside the gene matches. Study-level findings and limits: Clonotypes that were shared across a handful of donors made up 4% to 6% of naive CD4 clonotypes.

Nashville, Tennessee was home to all donors, each a Caucasian adult. The table came from immunoSEQ multiplex PCR; TCRdb's copy has only in-frame clones and leaves some out. The sample lists more than 2 million clones; approximately 96% were seen once. The sample holds a few counts of this clone. Its antigen is unknown. This sequence joins TRBV30 and TRBJ1-2; 7 nucleotides match TRBD1. Sample: naive CD4+ T cells sorted from blood. Subset here: CD45RA+ positively selected. This receptor was taken from a man in his late teens or twenties in good health. The CDR3 DNA sequence: TGTGCCTGGACGGGGACAGTTCATGGCTACACCTTC. Translation: CAWTGTVHGYTF.